This T cell receptor beta chain is drawn from a study of blood T cell repertoires in COVID-19. Study information: Italy, Spain and the United States were the sources of the convalescent and acute COVID-19 samples. In each case, the material was cDNA or gDNA derived from T cells, B-cell-depleted T cells, or PBMCs.

The protocol was immunoSEQ multiplex PCR, while the TCRdb copy is restricted to in-frame clones and leaves out a portion. The sample comprises fewer than 300,000 clones, around nine tenths of which are singletons, and 0.99% rests with the top ten. This CDR3 contains 14 residues. Deletions cut 3 bases from V and 3 bases from J, with 9 bases between. Germline CDR1 is SGHRS and CDR2 is YFSETQ. What was sequenced was peripheral blood. The chain is built from TRBV5-1 and TRBJ2-2; weak D call: TRBD2 (6 bases). The source is a middle-aged woman who had recovered from COVID-19. As DNA, the CDR3 is TGCGCCAGCAGCTCTAGCGTGGACACCGGGGAGCTGTTTTTT. This encodes CASSSSVDTGELFF.